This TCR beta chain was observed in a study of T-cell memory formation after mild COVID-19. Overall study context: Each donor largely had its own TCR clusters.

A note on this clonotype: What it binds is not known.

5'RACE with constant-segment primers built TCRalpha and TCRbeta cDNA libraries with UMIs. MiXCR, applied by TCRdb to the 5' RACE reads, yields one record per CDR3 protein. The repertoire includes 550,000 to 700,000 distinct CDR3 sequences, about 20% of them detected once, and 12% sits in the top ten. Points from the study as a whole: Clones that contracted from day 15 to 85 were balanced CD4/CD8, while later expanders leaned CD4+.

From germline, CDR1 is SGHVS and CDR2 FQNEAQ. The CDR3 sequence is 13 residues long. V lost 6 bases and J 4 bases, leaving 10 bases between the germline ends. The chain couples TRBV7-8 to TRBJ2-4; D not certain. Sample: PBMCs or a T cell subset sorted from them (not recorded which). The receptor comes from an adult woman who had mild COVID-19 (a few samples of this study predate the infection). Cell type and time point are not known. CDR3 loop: CASRGLGKNIQYF. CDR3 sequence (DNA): TGTGCCAGCAGGGGATTGGGGAAAAACATTCAGTACTTC.